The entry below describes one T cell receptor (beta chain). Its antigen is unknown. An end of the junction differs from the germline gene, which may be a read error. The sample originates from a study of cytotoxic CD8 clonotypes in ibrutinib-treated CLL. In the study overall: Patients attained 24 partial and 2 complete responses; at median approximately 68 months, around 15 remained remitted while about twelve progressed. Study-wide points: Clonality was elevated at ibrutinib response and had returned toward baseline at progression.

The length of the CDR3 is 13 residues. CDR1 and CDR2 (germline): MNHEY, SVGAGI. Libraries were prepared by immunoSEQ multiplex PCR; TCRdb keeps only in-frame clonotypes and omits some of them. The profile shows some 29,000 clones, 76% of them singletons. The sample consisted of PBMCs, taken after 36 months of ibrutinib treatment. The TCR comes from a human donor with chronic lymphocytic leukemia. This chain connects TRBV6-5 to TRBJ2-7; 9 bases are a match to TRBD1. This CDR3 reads CASSYSTGGVSHF. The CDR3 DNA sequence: TGTGCCAGCAGTTACTCGACAGGGGGAGTGAGTCACTTC.